This entry lists 32 T cell receptor beta chains sequenced from one sample in a study of shared clonotypes between healthy human individuals (TCRdb year 2020). The method behind the library was the immunoSEQ multiplex PCR assay. TCRdb re-hosts the immuneACCESS table, in-frame sequences only. Its copies lack some clones; in the studies checked, an unresolved V gene accounts for under half of them, and the cause for the rest is not known. The sample includes 2 million to 3 million clones, with 93% observed a single time. The ten largest make up approximately 0.37% of the sample. The source material was naive CD4+ T cells from PBMCs. Taken with the paper, the label for cell subset or site translates to: CD45RA+ positively selected. The receptors derive from a man aged 18-30 years in good health. Some clones in this sample may be carry-over from other donors' samples.

V and J are TRBV6-1 and TRBJ2-7, with 10 nucleotides matching TRBD2. This CDR3 contains 15 residues. Trimming removed 2 bases from V and 7 bases from J; junction bases left unmatched: 8. The germline CDR1 and CDR2 sequences are MNHNS and SASEGT. The CDR3 DNA reads as TGTGCCAGCAGTGAACGGGCTAGCGGGAGAAGGGAGCAGTACTTC. This translates into CASSERASGRREQYF.

The chain employs TRBV4-2 and TRBJ1-4; D remains unclear. There are 16 residues in the CDR3. Germline CDR1 reads LGHNA; CDR2 reads YNFKEQ. The V and J ends lost 2 bases and 2 bases respectively, with 12 bases between them. Here the CDR3 DNA reads TGTGCCAGCAGCCAAAAAATGTTGGGGACTAATGAAAAACTGTTTTTT. It specifies CASSQKMLGTNEKLFF.

The J gene is TRBJ1-1, the V gene TRBV2; D is unresolved. Trimming removed 6 bases at V and 0 bases at J, with 14 bases between. CDR3 length equals 15 residues. Germline CDR1 reads SNHLY; CDR2 reads FYNNEI. The CDR3 DNA reads as TGTGCCAGCAGCGGTAGAGTCAGATTGAACACTGAAGCTTTCTTT. Protein: CASSGRVRLNTEAFF. Variable domain in full (rest from reference TRBV2 and TRBJ1-1): EPEVTQTPSHQVTQMGQEVILRCVPISNHLYFYWYRQILGQKVEFLVSFYNNEISEKSEIFDDQFSVERPDGSNFTLKIRSTKLEDSAMYFCASSGRVRLNTEAFFGQGTRLTVV.

Regarding this clone: Compared with germline, one end of the junction differs, possibly owing to a read error. The rearrangement links TRBV11-2 to TRBJ2-1; D is unresolved. The CDR3 runs to 11 residues. Germline CDR1 is SGHAT and CDR2 is FQNNGV. The DNA for the CDR3 is TGTGCCAGCACCTTAGGACCTGAGCAGTTCTTC. It specifies CASTLGPEQFF.

The V gene is TRBV9, the J gene TRBJ2-3; 11 bases are a match to TRBD2. CDR3 length: 17 amino acids. Trimming at V came to 0 bases and at J to 5 bases, leaving 8 bases not matched to a gene. Germline CDR1 is SGDLS and CDR2 is YYNGEE. The CDR3: CASSVDPSGRTLDTQYF. CDR3 DNA sequence: TGTGCCAGCAGCGTAGATCCTAGCGGGAGGACCTTAGATACGCAGTATTTT.

CDR3 sequence reads: CASRQDSGETQYF. The CDR3, as DNA: TGCGCCAGCAGACAGGACAGTGGGGAGACCCAGTACTTC. The chain combines TRBV5-1 with TRBJ2-5; weak D call: TRBD1 (6 bases). V was pared by 5 bases and J by 5 bases, with 13 bases between. This CDR3 is built from 13 residues. CDR1 is SGHRS, CDR2 YFSETQ, per germline.

The rearrangement links TRBV5-1 to TRBJ2-3; D is tentatively TRBD1 or TRBD2 (5 bases each). The CDR3 runs to 14 residues. V was shortened by 7 bases and J by 0 bases, with 12 bases between the two germline ends. The germline CDR1 and CDR2 sequences are SGHRS and YFSETQ. CDR3 DNA sequence: TGCGCCAGCGGGGACGGACGGAGCACAGATACGCAGTATTTT. It yields the protein CASGDGRSTDTQYF.

The chain links TRBV9 to TRBJ2-2; the D is unclear. CDR3 length: 14 residues. Germline CDR1 and CDR2: SGDLS and YYNGEE. The ends were cut back, 3 bases at V and 6 bases at J, with 12 bases in the middle. As DNA, the CDR3 is TGTGCCAGCAGCGATCTACCTAGGGCCGGGGAGCTGTTTTTT. Its protein product is CASSDLPRAGELFF.

This clone is a singleton in its sample. The V and J genes are TRBV7-2 and TRBJ2-4; D call uncertain. Trimming cost V 2 bases and J 0 bases, with 11 bases left between them. The CDR3 consists of 16 residues. Germline V gives CDR1 SGHTA, CDR2 FQGNSA. CDR3 sequence reads: CASSLYGSEAKNIQYF. CDR3 DNA: TGTGCCAGCAGCTTATATGGCAGCGAAGCCAAAAACATTCAGTACTTC.

The chain is built from TRBV30 and TRBJ2-1; 11 positions match TRBD2. Germline CDR1 is GTSNPN and CDR2 is SVGIG (reference sequence). Trimming took 5 bases from V and 6 from J; bases not matched to a gene: 12. The CDR3 is made up of 16 amino acids. The CDR3 here is CAWQRATSGSRNEQFF. The DNA for the CDR3 is TGTGCCTGGCAGAGAGCCACTAGCGGGAGTCGCAATGAGCAGTTCTTC.

The chain recombines TRBV11-1 with TRBJ2-3; D may match TRBD1 or TRBD2 (5 bases each). Trimming took off 6 bases at V and 2 bases at J, with 18 bases between the two ends. This CDR3 has 16 amino acids. Germline CDR1 reads SGHAT; CDR2 reads FQDESV (reference sequence). CDR3 DNA: TGTGCCAGCAGTTCGACCGGGACCTTACTCACAGATACGCAGTATTTT. Its protein is CASSSTGTLLTDTQYF.

The V and J genes are TRBV28 and TRBJ2-7; TRBD2 matches at 8 bases. The trim removed 6 bases at V and 7 bases at J, leaving 14 bases unmatched. This CDR3 contains 15 residues. Germline CDR1 reads MDHEN; CDR2 reads SYDVKM. The CDR3 DNA follows: TGTGCCAGCAGGCAAATAGCGGGACCCCCAGGGGAGCAGTACTTC. Its translation is CASRQIAGPPGEQYF.

For this clone: Other DNA variants within this sample encode the same CDR3. V gene TRBV19 combines with J gene TRBJ2-2; D may be TRBD1 (6 bases). V lost 6 bases to trimming and J lost 0 bases, with 11 bases between them. The length of the CDR3 is 15 residues. From germline, CDR1 is LNHDA and CDR2 SQIVND (reference sequence). CDR3 sequence: CASRPGHANTGELFF. In nucleotides, the CDR3 is TGTGCCAGTAGGCCGGGACACGCGAACACCGGGGAGCTGTTTTTT.

The chain couples TRBV5-1 to TRBJ2-3; 7 nucleotides line up with TRBD2. CDR3 size: 17 residues. The germline V gene encodes CDR1 SGHRS and CDR2 YFSETQ. V lost 6 bases to trimming and J lost 0 bases; unmatched junction nucleotides: 13. The CDR3 bases are TGCGCCAGCACCCTCGGCGGGGGTTCCGCTAGCACAGATACGCAGTATTTT. Translating it yields CASTLGGGSASTDTQYF. Variable domain in full (rest from reference TRBV5-1 and TRBJ2-3): KAGVTQTPRYLIKTRGQQVTLSCSPISGHRSVSWYQQTPGQGLQFLFEYFSETQRNKGNFPGRFSGRQFSNSRSEMNVSTLELGDSALYLCASTLGGGSASTDTQYFGPGTRLTVL.

This chain connects TRBV7-3 to TRBJ2-5, with D maybe TRBD2 (6 bases). Trimming removed 5 bases at V and 5 bases at J, with 12 bases between. The CDR3 is 13 amino acids. Per the germline V gene, CDR1 is SGHTA and CDR2 is FQGTGA. The CDR3 region is CASSHRREETQYF. The CDR3 DNA reads as TGTGCCAGCAGCCACAGGAGGGAGGAGACCCAGTACTTC.

This sequence joins TRBV5-4 and TRBJ1-1; 7 positions match TRBD1. There are 16 residues in the CDR3. After removal of 4 bases from V and 0 bases from J, the junction contained 9 bases not matched to a gene. CDR1 is SGHNT and CDR2 is YYREEE in the germline V gene (reference sequence). The CDR3 sequence: CASSRNRGSMNTEAFF. The CDR3 bases are TGTGCCAGCAGCCGCAACAGGGGTAGCATGAACACTGAAGCTTTCTTT.

The genes are TRBV29-1 and TRBJ2-4, with a weak D call TRBD2 (6 bases). This CDR3 is 14 amino acids long. CDR1 SQVTM and CDR2 ANQGSEA come from the germline V gene. Trimming took off 7 bases at V and 2 bases at J, with 15 bases between the two ends. The CDR3 protein is CSARLGPTKNIQYF. The DNA of the CDR3 is TGCAGCGCCCGACTAGGGCCGACCAAAAACATTCAGTACTTC.

Details on this clone: The same CDR3 is also encoded by other DNA sequences in this sample. J is TRBJ2-1 and V is TRBV18; 7 nucleotides agree with TRBD2. The J segment lost 1 base and the V segment lost 3 bases, leaving 3 bases of the junction unmatched. This CDR3 spans 15 amino acids. In germline, CDR1 is KGHSH, CDR2 LQKENI. CDR3 nucleotide sequence: TGTGCCAGCTCACCCCTTAGCGGGTCCTACAATGAGCAGTTCTTC. This encodes CASSPLSGSYNEQFF.

The chain links TRBV4-2 to TRBJ2-1; 8 nucleotides agree with TRBD2. Germline lookup yields CDR1 LGHNA and CDR2 YNFKEQ. The CDR3 contains 13 residues. V was pared by 8 bases and J by 5 bases, with 5 bases of the junction left unmatched. The CDR3 DNA reads as TGTGCCAGCTCGGGGGGGTCTAACAATGAGCAGTTCTTC. It codes for CASSGGSNNEQFF.

With regard to this clone: Other DNA sequences in this sample translate to the same CDR3. The rearrangement links TRBV5-4 to TRBJ1-2; D is possibly TRBD1 (5 bases). V was clipped by 1 base and J by 2 bases, with 6 bases between them. Germline assignment: CDR1 SGHNT and CDR2 YYREEE (reference sequence). This CDR3 has 13 residues. Here the CDR3 DNA reads TGTGCCAGCAGCTTGCGACAGAACTATGGCTACACCTTC. Residues: CASSLRQNYGYTF. Based on the CDR3 plus reference TRBV5-4 and TRBJ1-2, the full variable domain is ETGVTQSPTHLIKTRGQQVTLRCSSQSGHNTVSWYQQALGQGPQFIFQYYREEENGRGNFPPRFSGLQFPNYSSELNVNALELDDSALYLCASSLRQNYGYTFGSGTRLTVV.

V usage is TRBV25-1 and J usage is TRBJ2-5; D is possibly TRBD1 (6 bases). The V gene's germline CDR1 is MGHDK and CDR2 SYGVNS. Trimming stripped 4 bases from V and 1 base from J, with 16 bases between. CDR3 size: 16 residues. The CDR3 loop is CASSGPSRGGQETQYF. DNA of the CDR3: TGTGCCAGCAGTGGCCCCTCCAGGGGTGGCCAAGAGACCCAGTACTTC. Full variable domain (missing parts from reference TRBV25-1 and TRBJ2-5): EADIYQTPRYLVIGTGKKITLECSQTMGHDKMYWYQQDPGMELHLIHYSYGVNSTEKGDLSSESTVSRIRTEHFPLTLESARPSHTSQYLCASSGPSRGGQETQYFGPGTRLLVL.

In its sample, this clone was seen once. The sample carries other DNA sequences with the same CDR3. This chain connects TRBV6-5 to TRBJ2-2, with TRBD2 matching over 8 bases. Trimming cost V 2 bases and J 4 bases; bases outside gene matches: 6. There are 16 residues in the CDR3. Germline assignment: CDR1 MNHEY and CDR2 SVGAGI. CDR3 nucleotide sequence: TGTGCCAGCAGTTACCAACGGGAGGGCCCCACCGGGGAGCTGTTTTTT. The encoded protein is CASSYQREGPTGELFF.

The CDR3 loop is CASSQVAPYGYTF. CDR3 DNA sequence: TGTGCCAGCAGCCAGGTTGCCCCCTATGGCTACACCTTC. V and J are TRBV5-6 and TRBJ1-2, with D uncertain. Trimming cost V 4 bases and J 4 bases, with 11 bases left between them. Germline V gene lookup returns CDR1 SGHDT and CDR2 YYEEEE. This CDR3 comprises 13 residues. The full variable domain, rest sourced from reference TRBV5-6 and TRBJ1-2, is DAGVTQSPTHLIKTRGQQVTLRCSPKSGHDTVSWYQQALGQGPQFIFQYYEEEERQRGNFPDRFSGHQFPNYSSELNVNALLLGDSALYLCASSQVAPYGYTFGSGTRLTVV.

The chain uses TRBV28 and TRBJ2-1; no reliable D call. There are 15 residues in the CDR3. Germline values: CDR1 MDHEN, CDR2 SYDVKM. Trimming cost V 7 bases and J 4 bases, with 17 bases left between them. The CDR3: CASNSLLVGYNEQFF. The CDR3 DNA reads TGTGCCAGCAACTCCTTATTGGTGGGGTACAATGAGCAGTTCTTC. The whole variable domain, filled in from reference TRBV28 and TRBJ2-1, reads DVKVTQSSRYLVKRTGEKVFLECVQDMDHENMFWYRQDPGLGLRLIYFSYDVKMKEKGDIPEGYSVSREKKERFSLILESASTNQTSMYLCASNSLLVGYNEQFFGPGTRLTVL.

The V gene is TRBV29-1, the J gene TRBJ1-6; D unresolved. Germline-derived CDR1 and CDR2 are SQVTM and ANQGSEA. There are 10 residues in the CDR3. The chain's CDR3 is CRHDWGPLHF. CDR3 sequence (DNA): TGCAGGCATGATTGGGGACCCCTCCACTTT.

This sequence joins TRBV7-3 and TRBJ2-6; TRBD1 might be the D (5 bases). The CDR3 runs to 17 residues. From germline, CDR1 is SGHTA and CDR2 FQGTGA. V shed 3 bases and J shed 4 bases, with 16 bases lying between them. The CDR3 loop reads CASSFSPQAWGANVLTF. The CDR3 DNA sequence: TGTGCCAGCAGCTTCTCCCCACAGGCGTGGGGGGCCAACGTCCTGACTTTC.

This chain uses TRBV6-5 with TRBJ1-5; 7 bases are shared with TRBD1. The V and J ends lost 2 bases and 7 bases, in that order; junction bases with no gene match: 8. Germline loops: CDR1 MNHEY, CDR2 SVGAGI. This CDR3 has 15 residues. CDR3 sequence: CASSYGDSKEQPQHF. CDR3 DNA: TGTGCCAGCAGTTACGGGGACAGCAAGGAACAGCCCCAGCATTTT.

This chain connects TRBV6-6 to TRBJ2-7; D is perhaps TRBD1 or TRBD2 (5 bases each). V lost 8 bases to trimming and J lost 4 bases, with 18 bases between them. The CDR3 loop spans 14 amino acids. Germline lookup yields CDR1 MNHNY and CDR2 SVGAGI (reference sequence). The CDR3 here is CASRDRGGYYEQYF. The DNA of the CDR3 is TGTGCCAGCCGGGATCGGGGCGGATATTACGAGCAGTACTTC.

The chain couples TRBV7-9 to TRBJ2-7; D not resolved. Germline V gives CDR1 SEHNR, CDR2 FQNEAQ (reference sequence). This CDR3 comprises 16 residues. V was clipped by 4 bases and J by 1 base, with 17 bases between them. This CDR3 is CASSSSPLGKSYEQYF. CDR3 sequence (DNA): TGTGCCAGCAGCTCCTCCCCCCTCGGCAAATCCTACGAGCAGTACTTC. The full variable domain, its missing parts supplied by reference TRBV7-9 and TRBJ2-7, is DTGVSQNPRHKITKRGQNVTFRCDPISEHNRLYWYRQTLGQGPEFLTYFQNEAQLEKSRLLSDRFSAERPKGSFSTLEIQRTEQGDSAMYLCASSSSPLGKSYEQYFGPGTRLTVT.

This chain joins TRBV19 and TRBJ1-3; unclear D gene. Trimming cost V 3 bases and J 4 bases, with 13 bases left between them. CDR3 length: 15 residues. Germline values: CDR1 LNHDA, CDR2 SQIVND (reference sequence). CDR3 loop: CASSIGRSRGNTIYF. CDR3 in DNA: TGTGCCAGTAGTATTGGCAGGTCCAGAGGAAACACCATATATTTT.

The rearrangement links TRBV28 to TRBJ1-2, with D uncertain. CDR3 size: 13 residues. In germline, CDR1 is MDHEN, CDR2 SYDVKM. The ends were cut back, 7 bases at V and 0 bases at J, with 9 bases in the middle. In nucleotides, the CDR3 is TGTGCCAGCACCCCAGAGACTAACTATGGCTACACCTTC. Amino acids: CASTPETNYGYTF.

This rearrangement joins TRBV7-9 to TRBJ2-2; 11 nucleotides line up with TRBD2. Germline CDR1 reads SEHNR; CDR2 reads FQNEAQ (reference sequence). This CDR3 contains 18 residues. V lost 1 base and J lost 3; bases outside the gene matches: 7. The CDR3 DNA sequence: TGTGCCAGCAGCTTAGTGTTTGGGACTAGCGGAGACACCGGGGAGCTGTTTTTT. This codes for CASSLVFGTSGDTGELFF.